What follows is one TCR beta chain and its context. Its antigen remains unknown. The CDR3 runs 16 residues. The germline CDR1 and CDR2 sequences are SGHRS and YFSETQ. With 4 bases removed from V and 3 bases from J, the gap between germline ends came to 17 bases. The sample comes from a study of PD-1 blockade in mismatch repair-deficient tumors. Overall study findings and caveats: After pembrolizumab, tumor-resident clones rose rapidly, then generally contracted before radiologic responses.

TCRdb's copy holds only in-frame clones and misses some; the assay was immunoSEQ multiplex PCR. In the table there are tens of thousands of clones, 75% to 85% of which are singletons. The starting material was peripheral blood, obtained 12 weeks after starting pembrolizumab. The chain uses TRBV5-1 and TRBJ2-1; D is perhaps TRBD1 (6 bases). The sequence was obtained from an adult with mismatch repair-deficient cancer. CDR3: CASSEYRVRYYNEQFF. CDR3 DNA sequence: TGCGCCAGCAGCGAATACAGGGTTCGTTACTACAATGAGCAGTTCTTC.